Below, 3 T cell receptor beta chains from the same sample are listed, as sequenced in a study of blood T cells in healthy people across ages. A second PCR of 7 to 11 cycles used a sample-barcoded 5' primer and a J-beta primer mix. MiXCR, applied by TCRdb to the 5' RACE reads, yields one record per CDR3 protein. The sample records about a million distinct CDR3 sequences, more than 30% being singletons. Sequenced sample: blood. The origin of the receptors is a man younger than 35 in good health.

Points on this clonotype: It may be a read error: a sequence one base away is much more abundant. The chain is built from TRBV5-1 and TRBJ2-3; D ambiguous. V lost 4 bases, J lost 0 bases, and 9 bases lay in between. CDR1 and CDR2 (germline): SGHRS, YFSETQ. The CDR3 length is 14 residues. The CDR3 region is CASSAPQSTDTQYF. The CDR3 DNA sequence: TGCGCCAGCAGCGCGCCACAAAGCACAGATACGCAGTATTTT.

V and J are TRBV6-5 and TRBJ1-2, with 7 bases lining up with TRBD1. V gave up 5 bases and J gave up 8 bases; unmatched junction bases: 8. The CDR3 covers 13 residues. Germline CDR1 reads MNHEY; CDR2 reads SVGAGI. CDR3 loop: CASSDSGQQGYTF. CDR3 bases: TGTGCCAGCAGTGATTCGGGACAGCAGGGCTACACCTTC.

This clonotype was found a few times. The chain uses TRBV4-3 and TRBJ2-1; 13 bases fit TRBD2. The CDR3 is 17 amino acids. The germline gives CDR1 LGHNA, CDR2 YSLEER. Trimming cost V 0 bases and J 3 bases; bases outside gene matches: 2. The CDR3 loop is CASSQETSGGYYNEQFF. DNA for the CDR3: TGCGCCAGCAGCCAAGAGACTAGCGGGGGGTACTACAATGAGCAGTTCTTC.